This T cell receptor beta chain is from a study of T cell changes during pregnancy in multiple sclerosis. This clone has a single count. At one end the junction does not follow the germline gene, possibly because of a read error. Libraries were prepared by immunoSEQ multiplex PCR; TCRdb keeps only in-frame clonotypes and omits some of them. Of 55,000 to 95,000 clones listed, around nine tenths were seen once; the top ten hold roughly 2.1%. This CDR3 comprises 13 residues. Germline CDR1 is LGHNT and CDR2 is FRNRAP. Sequencing was performed on peripheral blood, taken in the second trimester of pregnancy. V is TRBV12-5 and J is TRBJ1-2, with unresolved D. This TCR was recovered from a female donor in good health, enrolled as a control in a pregnancy study. As DNA, the CDR3 is TGTGCTAGTGGTTTGGCCAGCAACTATGGCTACACCTTT. Protein: CASGLASNYGYTF.